The sequence of this T cell receptor (beta chain) was determined in a study of beta chain features in type 1 diabetes. As for the study in general: Cells sorted and examined across all samples totaled approximately 100 million. Findings and limits, study-wide: In all four CD4+ subsets, TCRB CDR3 length was significantly, moderately reduced in type 1 diabetes. Among patients, naive, central memory and Treg TCRB repertoires appeared more similar than among healthy donors.

This clone was detected a few times. Its antigen is undetermined. The whole isolated RNA underwent reverse transcription, so sequencing captured expressed TCRB transcripts. Measured with immunoSEQ multiplex PCR; TCRdb has only the in-frame clones, and not every one. Of over 150,000 clones listed, approximately 9% are singletons. Sorting that relied on CD45RO/CCR7/CD25/CD127/CD95/CD27 yielded CD4+ naive, central memory, regulatory and stem cell-like memory cells. Populations obtained by sorting all exceeded 98% purity. V lost 4 bases and J lost 4; bases outside the gene matches: 5. CDR3 length: 16 residues. From germline, CDR1 is LGHNA and CDR2 YSLEER.

This clonotype originated in a woman younger than 35 with type 1 diabetes. The V gene is TRBV4-3, the J gene TRBJ2-1; 12 bases match TRBD2. Sequencing input: central memory CD4+ T cells from blood. The CDR3 sequence is CASSRGGLAGYNEQFF. The CDR3 nucleotides read TGCGCCAGCAGCCGAGGAGGACTAGCGGGATACAATGAGCAGTTCTTC.